The text below deals with one TCR beta chain. The data were obtained in a study of T cells after yellow fever vaccination. The V end lost 4 bases, the J end lost 2 bases, and 13 bases lay between the germline ends. Germline CDR1 is SGHDT and CDR2 is YYEEEE. CDR3 size: 15 residues. TCRdb analysed the 5' RACE reads with MiXCR anew, one entry per CDR3 protein. The sample yields 500,000 to 650,000 distinct CDR3 sequences, approximately 13% seen once. The specimen comprised PBMCs, sampled on the day of the yellow fever booster vaccination. This sequence was found in a man aged 30 to 45 who received the YFV17D yellow fever vaccine. V is TRBV5-6 and J is TRBJ2-1; D not certain. The CDR3, as DNA: TGTGCCAGCAGCCCTACCAGGTCCCCCTACAATGAGCAGTTCTTC. This translates into CASSPTRSPYNEQFF.